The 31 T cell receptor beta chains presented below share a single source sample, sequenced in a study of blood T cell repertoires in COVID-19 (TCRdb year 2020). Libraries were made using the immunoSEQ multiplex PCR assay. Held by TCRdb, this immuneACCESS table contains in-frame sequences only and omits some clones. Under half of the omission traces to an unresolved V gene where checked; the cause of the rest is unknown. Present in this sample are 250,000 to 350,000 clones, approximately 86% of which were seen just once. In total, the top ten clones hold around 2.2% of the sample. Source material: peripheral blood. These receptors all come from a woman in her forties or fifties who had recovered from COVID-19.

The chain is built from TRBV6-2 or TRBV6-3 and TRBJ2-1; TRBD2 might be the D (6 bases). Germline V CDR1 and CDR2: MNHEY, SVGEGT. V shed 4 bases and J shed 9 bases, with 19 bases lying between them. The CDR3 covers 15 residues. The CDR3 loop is CASSLWDSRRGEQFF. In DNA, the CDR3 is TGTGCCAGCAGTTTATGGGACTCTAGAAGAGGTGAGCAGTTCTTC.

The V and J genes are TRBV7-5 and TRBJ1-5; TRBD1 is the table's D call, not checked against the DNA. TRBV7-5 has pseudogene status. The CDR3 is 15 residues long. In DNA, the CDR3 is TGTGCCAGAAGCCCCCCCTTGACAGGGCCTCAGCCCCAGCATTTT. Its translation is CARSPPLTGPQPQHF.

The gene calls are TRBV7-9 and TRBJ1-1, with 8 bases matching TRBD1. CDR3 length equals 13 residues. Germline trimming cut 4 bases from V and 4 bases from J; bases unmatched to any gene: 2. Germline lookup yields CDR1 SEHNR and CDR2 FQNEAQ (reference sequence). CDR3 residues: CASSWTGSTEAFF. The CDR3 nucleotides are TGTGCCAGCAGCTGGACAGGGAGCACTGAAGCTTTCTTT.

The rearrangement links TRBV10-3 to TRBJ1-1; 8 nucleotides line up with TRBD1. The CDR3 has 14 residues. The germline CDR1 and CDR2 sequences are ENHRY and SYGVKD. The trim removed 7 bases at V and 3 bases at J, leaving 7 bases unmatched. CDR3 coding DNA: TGTGCCATCACCGCACAGGGACAGGACACTGAAGCTTTCTTT. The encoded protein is CAITAQGQDTEAFF.

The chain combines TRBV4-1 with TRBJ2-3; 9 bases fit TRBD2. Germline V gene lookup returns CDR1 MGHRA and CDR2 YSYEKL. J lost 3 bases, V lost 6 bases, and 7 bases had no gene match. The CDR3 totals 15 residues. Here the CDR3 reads CASRILAGATDTQYF. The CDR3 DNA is TGCGCCAGCAGAATTTTAGCGGGGGCGACAGATACGCAGTATTTT.

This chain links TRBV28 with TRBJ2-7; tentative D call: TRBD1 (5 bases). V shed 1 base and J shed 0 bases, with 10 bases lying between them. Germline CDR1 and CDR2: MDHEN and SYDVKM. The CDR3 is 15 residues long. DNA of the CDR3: TGTGCCAGCAGTTTATCCCCCAGGGTCTCCTACGAGCAGTACTTC. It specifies CASSLSPRVSYEQYF. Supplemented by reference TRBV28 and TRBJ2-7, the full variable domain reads DVKVTQSSRYLVKRTGEKVFLECVQDMDHENMFWYRQDPGLGLRLIYFSYDVKMKEKGDIPEGYSVSREKKERFSLILESASTNQTSMYLCASSLSPRVSYEQYFGPGTRLTVT.

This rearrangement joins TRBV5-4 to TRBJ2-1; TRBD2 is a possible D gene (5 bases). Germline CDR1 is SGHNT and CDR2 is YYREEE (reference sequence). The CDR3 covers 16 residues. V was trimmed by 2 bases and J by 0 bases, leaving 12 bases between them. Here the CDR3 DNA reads TGTGCCAGCAGCTTTTCGGGGATGAGCTCCTACAATGAGCAGTTCTTC. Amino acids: CASSFSGMSSYNEQFF.

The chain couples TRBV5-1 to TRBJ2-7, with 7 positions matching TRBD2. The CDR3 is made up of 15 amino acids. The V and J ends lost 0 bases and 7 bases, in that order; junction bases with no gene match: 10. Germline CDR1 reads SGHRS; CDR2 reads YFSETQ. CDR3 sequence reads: CASSLAAGTGGEQYF. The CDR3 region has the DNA TGCGCCAGCAGCTTGGCAGCTGGGACGGGGGGAGAGCAGTACTTC. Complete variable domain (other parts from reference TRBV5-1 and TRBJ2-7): KAGVTQTPRYLIKTRGQQVTLSCSPISGHRSVSWYQQTPGQGLQFLFEYFSETQRNKGNFPGRFSGRQFSNSRSEMNVSTLELGDSALYLCASSLAAGTGGEQYFGPGTRLTVT.

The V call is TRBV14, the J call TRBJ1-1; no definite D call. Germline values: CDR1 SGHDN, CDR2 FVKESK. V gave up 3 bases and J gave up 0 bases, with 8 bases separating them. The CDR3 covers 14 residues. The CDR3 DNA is TGTGCCAGCAGCCACGCAGGTATGAACACTGAAGCTTTCTTT. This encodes CASSHAGMNTEAFF.

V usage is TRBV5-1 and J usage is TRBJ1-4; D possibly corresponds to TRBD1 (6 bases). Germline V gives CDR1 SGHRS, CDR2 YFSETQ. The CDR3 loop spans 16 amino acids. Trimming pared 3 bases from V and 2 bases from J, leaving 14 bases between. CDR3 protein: CASSSNTGPTNEKLFF. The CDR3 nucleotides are TGCGCCAGCAGCTCTAATACAGGGCCCACTAATGAAAAACTGTTTTTT. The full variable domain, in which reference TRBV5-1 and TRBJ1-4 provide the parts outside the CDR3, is KAGVTQTPRYLIKTRGQQVTLSCSPISGHRSVSWYQQTPGQGLQFLFEYFSETQRNKGNFPGRFSGRQFSNSRSEMNVSTLELGDSALYLCASSSNTGPTNEKLFFGSGTQLSVL.

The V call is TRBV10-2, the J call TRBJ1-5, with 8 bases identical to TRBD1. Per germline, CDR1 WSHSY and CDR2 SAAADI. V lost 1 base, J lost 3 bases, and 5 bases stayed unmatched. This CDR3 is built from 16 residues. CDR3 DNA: TGCGCCAGCAGTGAGTTGGACAGGGCCATCAATCAGCCCCAGCATTTT. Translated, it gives CASSELDRAINQPQHF.

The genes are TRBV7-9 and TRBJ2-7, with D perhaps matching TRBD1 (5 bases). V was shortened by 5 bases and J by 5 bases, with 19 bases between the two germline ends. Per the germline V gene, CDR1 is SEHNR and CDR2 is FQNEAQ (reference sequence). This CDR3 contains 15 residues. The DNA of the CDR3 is TGTGCCAGCAGCCCGCAGGGTGGTTACTTCCACGAGCAGTACTTC. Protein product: CASSPQGGYFHEQYF.

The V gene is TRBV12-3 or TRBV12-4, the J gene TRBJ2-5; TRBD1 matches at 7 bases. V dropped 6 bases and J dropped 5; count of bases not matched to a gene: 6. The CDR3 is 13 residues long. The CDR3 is CASSPTGSETQYF. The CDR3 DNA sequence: TGTGCCAGCAGCCCGACAGGGTCCGAGACCCAGTACTTC.

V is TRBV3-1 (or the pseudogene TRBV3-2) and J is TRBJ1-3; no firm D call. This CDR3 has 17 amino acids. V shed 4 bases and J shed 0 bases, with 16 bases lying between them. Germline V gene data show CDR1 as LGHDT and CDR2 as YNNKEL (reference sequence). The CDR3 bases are TGTGCCAGCAGCCCGGGGAACCGGCCGATCTCTGGAAACACCATATATTTT. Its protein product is CASSPGNRPISGNTIYF.

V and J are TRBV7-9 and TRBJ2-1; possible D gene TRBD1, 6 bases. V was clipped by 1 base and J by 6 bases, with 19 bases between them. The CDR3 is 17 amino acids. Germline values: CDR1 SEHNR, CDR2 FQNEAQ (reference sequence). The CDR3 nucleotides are TGTGCCAGCAGCTTAGAAGTTGAAGGGGGAGTTGGCAATGAGCAGTTCTTC. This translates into CASSLEVEGGVGNEQFF. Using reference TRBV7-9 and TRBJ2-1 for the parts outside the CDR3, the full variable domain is DTGVSQNPRHKITKRGQNVTFRCDPISEHNRLYWYRQTLGQGPEFLTYFQNEAQLEKSRLLSDRFSAERPKGSFSTLEIQRTEQGDSAMYLCASSLEVEGGVGNEQFFGPGTRLTVL.

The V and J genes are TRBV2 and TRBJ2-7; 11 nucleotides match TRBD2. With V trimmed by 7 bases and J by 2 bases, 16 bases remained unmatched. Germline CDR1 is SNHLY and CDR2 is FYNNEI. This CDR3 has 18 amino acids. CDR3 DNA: TGTGCCAGCAATGGGCCAGGACTACTAGCGGGAGTACCCTACGAGCAGTACTTC. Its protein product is CASNGPGLLAGVPYEQYF.

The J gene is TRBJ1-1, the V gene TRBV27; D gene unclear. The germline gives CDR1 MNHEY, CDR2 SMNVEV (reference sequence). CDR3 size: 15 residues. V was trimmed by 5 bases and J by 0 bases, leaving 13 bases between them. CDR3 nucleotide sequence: TGTGCCAGCAGTCCCCGTAGCGGATTGAACACTGAAGCTTTCTTT. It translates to CASSPRSGLNTEAFF.

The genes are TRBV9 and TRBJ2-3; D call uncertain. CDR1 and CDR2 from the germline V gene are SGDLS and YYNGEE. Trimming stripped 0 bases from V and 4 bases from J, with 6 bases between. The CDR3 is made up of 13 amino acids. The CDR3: CASSVDGPDTQYF. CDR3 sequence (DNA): TGTGCCAGCAGCGTAGATGGGCCAGATACGCAGTATTTT.

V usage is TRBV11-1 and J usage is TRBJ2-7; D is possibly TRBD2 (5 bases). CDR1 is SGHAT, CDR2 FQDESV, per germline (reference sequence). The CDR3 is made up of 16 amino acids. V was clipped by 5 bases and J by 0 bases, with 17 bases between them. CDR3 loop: CASSPTGSAPSYEQYF. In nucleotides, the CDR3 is TGTGCCAGCAGCCCGACGGGTAGCGCACCCTCCTACGAGCAGTACTTC.

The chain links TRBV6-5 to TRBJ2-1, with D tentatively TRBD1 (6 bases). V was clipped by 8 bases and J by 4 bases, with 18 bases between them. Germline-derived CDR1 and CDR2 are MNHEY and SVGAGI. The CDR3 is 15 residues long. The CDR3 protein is CASGVRGLGYNEQFF. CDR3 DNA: TGTGCCAGCGGAGTCAGGGGCCTAGGGTACAATGAGCAGTTCTTC.

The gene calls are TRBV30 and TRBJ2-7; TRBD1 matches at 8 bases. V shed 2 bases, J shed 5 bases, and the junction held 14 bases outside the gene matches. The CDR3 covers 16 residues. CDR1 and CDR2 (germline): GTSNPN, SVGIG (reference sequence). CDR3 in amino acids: CAWSKDRVPGLDEQYF. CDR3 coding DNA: TGTGCCTGGAGTAAGGACAGGGTGCCTGGCTTGGACGAGCAGTACTTC. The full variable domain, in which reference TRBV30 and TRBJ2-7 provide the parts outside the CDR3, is SQTIHQWPATLVQPVGSPLSLECTVEGTSNPNLYWYRQAAGRGLQLLFYSVGIGQISSEVPQNLSASRPQDRQFILSSKKLLLSDSGFYLCAWSKDRVPGLDEQYFGPGTRLTVT.

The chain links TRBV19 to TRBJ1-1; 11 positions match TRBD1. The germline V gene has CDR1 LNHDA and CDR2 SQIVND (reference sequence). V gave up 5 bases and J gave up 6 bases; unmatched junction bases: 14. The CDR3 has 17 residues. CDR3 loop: CASSHIQDRGRFAEAFF. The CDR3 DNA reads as TGTGCCAGTAGTCACATCCAGGACAGGGGGCGTTTTGCTGAAGCTTTCTTT. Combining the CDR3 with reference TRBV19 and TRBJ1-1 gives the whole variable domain DGGITQSPKYLFRKEGQNVTLSCEQNLNHDAMYWYRQDPGQGLRLIYYSQIVNDFQKGDIAEGYSVSREKKESFPLTVTSAQKNPTAFYLCASSHIQDRGRFAEAFFGQGTRLTVV.

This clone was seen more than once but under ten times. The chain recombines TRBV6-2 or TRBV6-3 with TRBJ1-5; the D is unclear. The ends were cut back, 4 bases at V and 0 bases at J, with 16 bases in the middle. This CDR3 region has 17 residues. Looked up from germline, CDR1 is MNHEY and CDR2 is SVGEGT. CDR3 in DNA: TGTGCCAGCAGTTCATCTTTCAAAACCTATAGCAATCAGCCCCAGCATTTT. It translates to CASSSSFKTYSNQPQHF.

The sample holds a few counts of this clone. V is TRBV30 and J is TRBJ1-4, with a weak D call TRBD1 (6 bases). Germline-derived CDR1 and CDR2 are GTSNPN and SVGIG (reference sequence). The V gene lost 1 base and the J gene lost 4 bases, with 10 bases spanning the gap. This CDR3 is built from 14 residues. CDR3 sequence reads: CAWSGDNYNEKLFF. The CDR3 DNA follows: TGTGCCTGGAGTGGGGACAACTATAATGAAAAACTGTTTTTT.

The chain's CDR3 is CASRGVGQGRTEAFF. In DNA, the CDR3 is TGTGCCAGTCGCGGAGTAGGACAGGGCAGAACTGAAGCTTTCTTT. The V call is TRBV19, the J call TRBJ1-1; 8 nucleotides match TRBD1. The V gene end was trimmed by 8 bases and the J gene end by 5 bases; junction bases not matched to a gene: 13. Germline V gene sequence: CDR1 LNHDA, CDR2 SQIVND (reference sequence). The CDR3 spans 15 residues. The whole variable domain, remainder taken from reference TRBV19 and TRBJ1-1, is DGGITQSPKYLFRKEGQNVTLSCEQNLNHDAMYWYRQDPGQGLRLIYYSQIVNDFQKGDIAEGYSVSREKKESFPLTVTSAQKNPTAFYLCASRGVGQGRTEAFFGQGTRLTVV.

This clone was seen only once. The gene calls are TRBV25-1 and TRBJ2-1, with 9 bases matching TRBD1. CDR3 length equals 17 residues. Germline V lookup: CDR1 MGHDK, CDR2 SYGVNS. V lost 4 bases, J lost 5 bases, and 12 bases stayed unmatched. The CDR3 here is CASSGRTGAFLDNEQFF. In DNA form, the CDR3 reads TGTGCCAGCAGTGGCCGGACAGGGGCTTTTTTAGACAATGAGCAGTTCTTC.

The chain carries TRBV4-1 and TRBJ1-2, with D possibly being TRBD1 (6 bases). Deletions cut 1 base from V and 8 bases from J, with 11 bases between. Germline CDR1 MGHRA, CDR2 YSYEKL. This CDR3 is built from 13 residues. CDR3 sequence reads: CASSQGGLGGYTF. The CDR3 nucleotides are TGCGCCAGCAGCCAAGGGGGGCTTGGAGGCTACACCTTC.

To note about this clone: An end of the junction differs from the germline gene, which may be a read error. In DNA, the CDR3 is TGTGCCACCAGCAGAACCCCAGCGGGAGGGAACATCGGGGAGCTGTTTTTT. Its protein is CATSRTPAGGNIGELFF. V is TRBV15 and J is TRBJ2-2; TRBD2 matches at 10 bases. Germline V gives CDR1 LNHNV, CDR2 YYDKDF (reference sequence). The CDR3 has 17 residues.

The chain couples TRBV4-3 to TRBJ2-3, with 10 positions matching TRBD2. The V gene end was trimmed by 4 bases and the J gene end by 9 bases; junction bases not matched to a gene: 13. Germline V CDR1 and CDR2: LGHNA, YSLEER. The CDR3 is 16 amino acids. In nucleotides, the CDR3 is TGCGCCAGCAGCCTTGGAGCGGGGGGGCTTATCGACACGCAGTATTTT. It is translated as CASSLGAGGLIDTQYF.

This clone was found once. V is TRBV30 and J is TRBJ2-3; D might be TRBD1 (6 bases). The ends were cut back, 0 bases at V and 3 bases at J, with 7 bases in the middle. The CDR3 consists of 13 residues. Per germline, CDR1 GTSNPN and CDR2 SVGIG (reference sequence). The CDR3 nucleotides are TGTGCCTGGAGTGTACAGGGAACAGATACGCAGTATTTT. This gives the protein CAWSVQGTDTQYF.

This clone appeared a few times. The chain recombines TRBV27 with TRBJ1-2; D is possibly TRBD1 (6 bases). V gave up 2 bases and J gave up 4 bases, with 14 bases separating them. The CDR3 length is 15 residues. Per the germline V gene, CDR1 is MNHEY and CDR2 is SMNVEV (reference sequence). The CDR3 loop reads CASSLRTVPLYGYTF. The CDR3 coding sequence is TGTGCCAGCAGTTTAAGGACAGTTCCCCTCTATGGCTACACCTTC.